Listed here are 11 T cell receptor beta chains from one sample, sequenced in a study of T cell changes during pregnancy in multiple sclerosis. Only in-frame clones appear in the TCRdb table, and some are missing; sequencing was by immunoSEQ multiplex PCR. The sample shows around 92,000 clones, around 93% of them seen only once. The source was peripheral blood, collected in the third trimester of pregnancy. These receptors were collected from a female donor with multiple sclerosis, enrolled in a pregnancy study.

The chain employs TRBV28 and TRBJ1-5; perhaps TRBD1 as D (6 bases). The CDR3 runs to 16 residues. Germline V CDR1 and CDR2: MDHEN, SYDVKM. V was cut by 4 bases and J by 4 bases, with 17 bases left in between. This chain's CDR3 is CASSYMGGQGNQPQHF. Here the CDR3 DNA reads TGTGCCAGCAGTTATATGGGGGGGCAGGGGAATCAGCCCCAGCATTTT.

This clone was seen only a few times. The chain joins TRBV2 to TRBJ2-7; 9 nucleotides align to TRBD1. Trimming cost V 9 bases and J 5 bases; bases outside gene matches: 5. The CDR3 spans 12 residues. The germline V gene encodes CDR1 SNHLY and CDR2 FYNNEI. The CDR3 sequence: CARRGQGNEQYF. The CDR3 bases are TGTGCCAGGAGGGGACAGGGAAACGAGCAGTACTTC.

The chain has TRBV28 and TRBJ2-5; possible D gene TRBD2, 5 bases. This CDR3 contains 15 residues. Trimming took 5 bases from V and 2 from J, leaving 15 bases between them. Germline V gene data show CDR1 as MDHEN and CDR2 as SYDVKM. Here the CDR3 reads CASSRGESGQETQYF. The DNA of the CDR3 is TGTGCCAGCAGTCGTGGGGAGAGCGGACAAGAGACCCAGTACTTC.

The chain recombines TRBV7-2 with TRBJ1-2, with 8 bases lining up with TRBD1. From germline, CDR1 is SGHTA and CDR2 FQGNSA. The CDR3 length is 16 residues. The junction had 13 bases not matched to a gene; V was cut back by 2 bases and J by 8 bases. CDR3 loop: CASSLKRVQGAEGYTF. CDR3 nucleotides: TGTGCCAGCAGCTTAAAGCGGGTTCAGGGGGCAGAAGGCTACACCTTC.

The chain combines TRBV18 with TRBJ1-1; D gene unclear. V was trimmed by 0 bases and J by 1 base, leaving 3 bases between them. CDR1 and CDR2 from the germline V gene are KGHSH and LQKENI. This CDR3 has 13 amino acids. CDR3 bases: TGTGCCAGCTCACCACCTCGGAACACTGAAGCTTTCTTT. Translated, it gives CASSPPRNTEAFF. The whole variable domain, filled in from reference TRBV18 and TRBJ1-1, reads NAGVMQNPRHLVRRRGQEARLRCSPMKGHSHVYWYRQLPEEGLKFMVYLQKENIIDESGMPKERFSAEFPKEGPSILRIQQVVRGDSAAYFCASSPPRNTEAFFGQGTRLTVV.

The rearrangement uses TRBV5-4 and TRBJ2-7, with D maybe TRBD1 (7 bases). CDR3 length: 15 amino acids. Trimming took off 3 bases at V and 3 bases at J, with 16 bases between the two ends. Germline values: CDR1 SGHNT, CDR2 YYREEE (reference sequence). The CDR3 loop is CASSSRETGLYEQYF. The DNA of the CDR3 is TGTGCCAGCAGCTCACGGGAGACAGGGCTCTACGAGCAGTACTTC.

This rearrangement joins TRBV27 to TRBJ2-7; 8 bases align to TRBD2. With 6 bases clipped from V and 2 bases from J, the junction kept 9 bases outside the gene matches. The length of the CDR3 is 15 residues. In germline, CDR1 is MNHEY, CDR2 SMNVEV (reference sequence). The CDR3 region is CASRITSGTTYEQYF. In DNA form, the CDR3 reads TGTGCCAGCAGAATAACTAGCGGTACAACCTACGAGCAGTACTTC.

The V gene is TRBV23-1, the J gene TRBJ1-5; possible D gene TRBD1, 6 bases. TRBV23-1 is sorted into the ORF group, with uncertain function. Between the trimmed V and J ends, which lost 0 bases and 5 bases, there was a span of 11 bases. This CDR3 region has 15 residues. CDR3 nucleotide sequence: TGCGCCAGCAGTCAATCCGCGACAGGTGATCAGCCCCAGCATTTT. It yields the protein CASSQSATGDQPQHF.

The J gene is TRBJ2-1, the V gene TRBV9; 7 bases are shared with TRBD1. Germline assignment: CDR1 SGDLS and CDR2 YYNGEE. Trimming removed 4 bases from V and 0 bases from J; junction bases left unmatched: 10. This CDR3 is built from 17 residues. The CDR3 DNA reads TGTGCCAGCAGCCCGACCATCTGGGACAGCTCCTACAATGAGCAGTTCTTC. It yields the protein CASSPTIWDSSYNEQFF.

The chain has TRBV4-3 and TRBJ2-1; TRBD2 aligns across 15 bases. Germline CDR1 and CDR2: LGHNA and YSLEER. With V trimmed by 0 bases and J by 7 bases, 4 bases remained unmatched. The CDR3 extends over 17 amino acids. In nucleotides, the CDR3 is TGCGCCAGCAGCCAAGAGTCCGGGACTAGCGGGAGGAATGAGCAGTTCTTC. This codes for CASSQESGTSGRNEQFF.

This rearrangement joins TRBV6-1 to TRBJ2-7, with D uncertain. The CDR3 is made up of 14 amino acids. Trimming left V 4 bases short and J 0 bases short, with 10 bases between. Germline CDR1 MNHNS, CDR2 SASEGT. This CDR3 reads CASSAVGNSYEQYF. CDR3 DNA: TGTGCCAGCAGTGCAGTGGGCAACTCCTACGAGCAGTACTTC.